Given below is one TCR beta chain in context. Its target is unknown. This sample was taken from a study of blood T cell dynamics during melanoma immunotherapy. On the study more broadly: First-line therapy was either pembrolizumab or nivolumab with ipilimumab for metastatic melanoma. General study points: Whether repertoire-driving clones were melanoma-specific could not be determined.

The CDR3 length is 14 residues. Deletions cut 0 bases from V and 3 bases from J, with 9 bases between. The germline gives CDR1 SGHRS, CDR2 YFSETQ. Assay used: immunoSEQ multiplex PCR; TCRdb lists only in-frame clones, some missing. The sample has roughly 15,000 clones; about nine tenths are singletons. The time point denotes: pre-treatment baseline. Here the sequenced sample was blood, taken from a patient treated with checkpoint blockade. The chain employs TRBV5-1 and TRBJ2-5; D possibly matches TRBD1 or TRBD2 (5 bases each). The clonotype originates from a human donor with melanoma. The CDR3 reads CASSLDVGEETQYF. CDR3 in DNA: TGCGCCAGCAGCTTGGATGTGGGGGAAGAGACCCAGTACTTC. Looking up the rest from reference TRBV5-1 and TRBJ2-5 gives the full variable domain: KAGVTQTPRYLIKTRGQQVTLSCSPISGHRSVSWYQQTPGQGLQFLFEYFSETQRNKGNFPGRFSGRQFSNSRSEMNVSTLELGDSALYLCASSLDVGEETQYFGPGTRLLVL.